The 2 T cell receptor beta chains reported below all come from one sample, sequenced in a study of tissue T cells after allogeneic stem cell transplantation. Libraries were prepared by immunoSEQ multiplex PCR; TCRdb keeps only in-frame clonotypes and omits some of them. The repertoire holds around 8,700 clones, less than 55% seen once, with 1.5% in the top ten. As for time point: mouse harvest day 7 after allogeneic transplant. Each mouse received 10^7 T-cell-depleted marrow cells plus 10^6 splenic CD5+ T cells by tail vein. Material for sequencing was skin. These receptors all stem from a female BALB/c mouse given C57BL/6 T cells with graft-versus-host disease after an allogeneic hematopoietic cell transplant.

About this clone: Genes here carry mouse names. The read gets to within 1 residue of the CDR3 end, and the germline J gene fills in the rest. The same CDR3 arises from other DNA sequences in this sample as well. V is TRBV26 and J is TRBJ2-7, with a tentative D call TRBD2 (6 bases). Germline CDR1 KGHPV, CDR2 FQNQEV (reference sequence). The CDR3 consists of 13 residues. Trimming left V 1 base short and J 2 bases short, with 6 bases between. Here the CDR3 reads CASSLWGAYEQYF. The sequenced part of the CDR3 DNA is TGTGCCAGCAGTCTGTGGGGGGCCTATGAACAGTAC.

By frequency in the sample, this clone is medium-sized. The germline and genes are mouse ones. The read halts 1 residue ahead of the CDR3 end, with the missing end drawn from the germline J gene. Other DNA sequences of this sample code for an identical CDR3. The chain uses TRBV26 and TRBJ1-4; weak D call: TRBD1 (5 bases). Looked up from germline, CDR1 is KGHPV and CDR2 is FQNQEV (reference sequence). The CDR3 has 14 residues. V lost 6 bases and J lost 0, with 8 bases in between. Partial CDR3 DNA: TGTGCCAGCAGAAGACAGATTTCCAACGAAAGATTATTT. Translating gives CASRRQISNERLF. The whole CDR3 protein is CASRRQISNERLFF.